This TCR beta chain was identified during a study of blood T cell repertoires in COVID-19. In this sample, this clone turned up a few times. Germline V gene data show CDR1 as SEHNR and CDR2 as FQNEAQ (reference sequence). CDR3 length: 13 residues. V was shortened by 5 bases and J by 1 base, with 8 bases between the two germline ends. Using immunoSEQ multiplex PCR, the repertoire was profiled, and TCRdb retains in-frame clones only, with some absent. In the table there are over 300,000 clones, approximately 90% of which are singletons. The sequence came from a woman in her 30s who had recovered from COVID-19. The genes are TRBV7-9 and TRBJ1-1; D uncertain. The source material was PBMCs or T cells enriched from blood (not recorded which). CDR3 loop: CASSDHRNTEAFF. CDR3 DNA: TGTGCCAGCAGCGATCACAGGAACACTGAAGCTTTCTTT.